This TCR beta chain was found in a study of CD8 T cells in ankylosing spondylitis. General study results and limits: The clones that were linked to disease were reported to be significantly enriched in matched synovial fluid samples from ankylosing spondylitis patients. Typical of ankylosing spondylitis blood, it appeared, was a TCR beta motif of fewer than 10 highly homologous variants. Certain motif variants had earlier been reported in reactive arthritis synovial fluid and blood.

MiXCR was run by TCRdb on the 5' RACE reads, yielding one entry per CDR3 protein. The table lists some 90,000 distinct CDR3 sequences, around 30% of them singletons, with less than 60% in the top ten. The CDR3 has 16 residues. Germline assignment: CDR1 SGHRS and CDR2 YFSETQ. Unmatched junction bases numbered 9, after V lost 4 bases and J lost 2 bases. A word on this clonotype: What it recognizes is unknown.

Sequenced sample: blood, either unsorted or a sorted T cell fraction (not recorded which). This clonotype was sampled from a male donor with ankylosing spondylitis or in good health (not recorded which). The chain recombines TRBV5-1 with TRBJ2-3, with TRBD1 matching over 8 bases. CDR3 bases: TGCGCCAGCAGCGCGGAGACAGGGGCAGTCACAGATACGCAGTATTTT. This translates into CASSAETGAVTDTQYF.